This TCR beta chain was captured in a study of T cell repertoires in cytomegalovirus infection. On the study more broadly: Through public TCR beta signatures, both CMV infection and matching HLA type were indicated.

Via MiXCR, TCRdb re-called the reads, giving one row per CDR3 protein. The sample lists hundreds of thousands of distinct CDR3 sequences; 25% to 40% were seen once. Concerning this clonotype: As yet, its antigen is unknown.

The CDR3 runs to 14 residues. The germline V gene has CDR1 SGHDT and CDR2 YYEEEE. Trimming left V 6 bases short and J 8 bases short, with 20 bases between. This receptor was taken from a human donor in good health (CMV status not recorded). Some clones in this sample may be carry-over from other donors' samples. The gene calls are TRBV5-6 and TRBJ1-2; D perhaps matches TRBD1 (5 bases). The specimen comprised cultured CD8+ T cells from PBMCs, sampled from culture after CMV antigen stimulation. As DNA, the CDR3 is TGTGCCAGCACCGTTTCCGGGACGCTTGGCGGCTACACCTTC. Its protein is CASTVSGTLGGYTF. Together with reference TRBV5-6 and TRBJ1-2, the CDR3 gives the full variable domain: DAGVTQSPTHLIKTRGQQVTLRCSPKSGHDTVSWYQQALGQGPQFIFQYYEEEERQRGNFPDRFSGHQFPNYSSELNVNALLLGDSALYLCASTVSGTLGGYTFGSGTRLTVV.